Listed below are T cell receptor beta chains from one sample, sequenced in a study of blood T cell repertoires in COVID-19. Measured with immunoSEQ multiplex PCR; TCRdb has only the in-frame clones, and not every one. The profile covers about 160,000 clones, with over 80% appearing a single time and 4.6% taken by the ten largest. Sequencing used peripheral blood. All receptors come from a woman aged 45-59 years with acute or convalescent COVID-19. Both conserved end residues are part of each CDR3. Fields, in order: clone size, V gene, J gene, D gene, CDR3 length, CDR3 protein, CDR3 DNA. A D gene is named only where the DNA matches it firmly. Size tells how often a clone was seen (once, few, many) or the class of an expanded clone, and some rows leave it out.

size: NA; V: TRBV28; J: TRBJ1-1; D: NA; length: 14; CDR3: CASSFWGLNTEAFF; DNA: TGTGCCAGCAGTTTTTGGGGGCTGAACACTGAAGCTTTCTTT
size: NA; V: TRBV3-1/TRBV3-2; J: TRBJ1-1; D: NA; length: 16; CDR3: CASSQSGARLNTEAFF; DNA: TGTGCCAGCAGCCAGAGCGGCGCAAGGTTGAACACTGAAGCTTTCTTT
size: NA; V: TRBV11-2; J: TRBJ1-2; D: TRBD1; length: 16; CDR3: CASSLPWTGERDGYTF; DNA: TGTGCCAGCAGCTTACCATGGACAGGGGAAAGGGATGGCTACACCTTC
size: NA; V: TRBV10-3; J: TRBJ1-5; D: NA; length: 13; CDR3: CAITVDLLQPQHF; DNA: TGTGCCATCACCGTGGACTTACTTCAGCCCCAGCATTTT
size: NA; V: TRBV7-9; J: TRBJ1-2; D: TRBD1; length: 17; CDR3: CASSLPGTGGPNYGYTF; DNA: TGTGCCAGCAGCTTACCCGGGACAGGGGGCCCCAACTATGGCTACACCTTC
size: NA; V: TRBV6-6; J: TRBJ1-3; D: NA; length: 13; CDR3: CASSAGSGNTIYF; DNA: TGTGCCAGCAGTGCAGGCTCTGGAAACACCATATATTTT
size: NA; V: TRBV5-5; J: TRBJ1-1; D: NA; length: 12; CDR3: CASSLTVTEAFF; DNA: TGTGCCAGCAGCCTTACAGTCACTGAAGCTTTCTTT
size: NA; V: TRBV19; J: TRBJ1-5; D: TRBD1; length: 18; CDR3: CASSTGGTVTYSNQPQHF; DNA: TGTGCCAGTAGTACCGGTGGGACAGTAACGTATAGCAATCAGCCCCAGCATTTT
size: NA; V: TRBV27; J: TRBJ1-2; D: NA; length: 17; CDR3: CASSSGSLSGGGYGYTF; DNA: TGTGCCAGCAGTTCCGGGTCTTTGTCCGGGGGTGGCTATGGCTACACCTTC
size: NA; V: TRBV28; J: TRBJ1-6; D: NA; length: 16; CDR3: CASSLIKGEHNSPLHF; DNA: TGTGCCAGCAGTCTGATAAAGGGAGAACATAATTCACCCCTCCACTTT
size: once; V: TRBV11-2; J: TRBJ1-1; D: NA; length: 12; CDR3: CASSLDRTEAFF; DNA: TGTGCCAGCAGCTTAGATCGGACTGAAGCTTTCTTT
size: NA; V: TRBV7-5; J: TRBJ1-3; D: NA; length: 17; CDR3: CSKLRGFKPYSGNTIYF; DNA: TGTTCCAAACTCCGCGGGTTCAAACCTTACTCTGGAAACACCATATATTTT
size: NA; V: TRBV25-1; J: TRBJ1-3; D: NA; length: 14; CDR3: CASSATGSGNTIYF; DNA: TGTGCCAGCAGTGCTACAGGGTCTGGAAACACCATATATTTT
size: NA; V: TRBV28; J: TRBJ2-3; D: NA; length: 12; CDR3: CASSGSTDTQYF; DNA: TGTGCCAGCAGTGGCAGCACAGATACGCAGTATTTT
size: NA; V: TRBV7-9; J: TRBJ1-1; D: NA; length: 17; CDR3: CASSLVVETLMNTEAFF; DNA: TGTGCCAGCAGCTTAGTCGTTGAAACCCTAATGAACACTGAAGCTTTCTTT
size: few; V: TRBV5-4; J: TRBJ1-2; D: NA; length: 13; CDR3: CASSLAGGIGYTF; DNA: TGTGCCAGCAGCTTGGCGGGAGGGATTGGCTACACCTTC
size: NA; V: TRBV2; J: TRBJ2-1; D: NA; length: 13; CDR3: CASSISRENEQFF; DNA: TGTGCCAGCAGTATATCCCGGGAGAATGAGCAGTTCTTC
size: NA; V: TRBV30; J: TRBJ2-2; D: TRBD1; length: 15; CDR3: CAWMVPYRGIGELFF; DNA: TGTGCCTGGATGGTTCCGTACAGGGGGATCGGGGAGCTGTTTTTT
size: NA; V: TRBV27; J: TRBJ2-5; D: NA; length: 16; CDR3: CASSLWAGQGKETQYF; DNA: TGTGCCAGCAGTTTATGGGCCGGGCAGGGGAAGGAGACCCAGTACTTC
size: NA; V: TRBV30; J: TRBJ1-3; D: NA; length: 14; CDR3: CAWTRGGPGNTIYF; DNA: TGTGCCTGGACCCGAGGGGGACCTGGAAACACCATATATTTT
size: NA; V: TRBV7-3; J: TRBJ2-1; D: NA; length: 12; CDR3: CASSDNYLEQFF; DNA: TGTGCCAGCAGCGATAACTACTTGGAGCAGTTCTTC
size: few; V: TRBV27; J: TRBJ2-1; D: NA; length: 13; CDR3: CASRDSSYNEQFF; DNA: TGTGCCAGCAGGGACAGCTCCTACAATGAGCAGTTCTTC
size: NA; V: TRBV19; J: TRBJ1-4; D: NA; length: 15; CDR3: CASSTTATTNEKLFF; DNA: TGTGCCAGTAGTACGACAGCCACAACTAATGAAAAACTGTTTTTT
size: once; V: TRBV6-2/TRBV6-3; J: TRBJ2-7; D: NA; length: 14; CDR3: CASSYSDSFYEQYF; DNA: TGTGCCAGCAGTTACTCAGACAGCTTCTACGAGCAGTACTTC
size: NA; V: TRBV10-3; J: TRBJ1-1; D: TRBD1; length: 13; CDR3: CAISGVQGREAFF; DNA: TGTGCCATCAGTGGAGTACAGGGGAGAGAAGCTTTCTTT
size: NA; V: TRBV15; J: TRBJ1-1; D: NA; length: 16; CDR3: CATSRDYTGLGTEAFF; DNA: TGTGCCACCAGCAGGGATTATACAGGGCTGGGCACTGAAGCTTTCTTT
size: NA; V: TRBV30; J: TRBJ1-1; D: NA; length: 14; CDR3: CAWNRGLPNTEAFF; DNA: TGTGCCTGGAACCGAGGACTCCCCAACACTGAAGCTTTCTTT
size: NA; V: TRBV28; J: TRBJ1-2; D: TRBD1; length: 13; CDR3: CASSFSGGGGYTF; DNA: TGTGCCAGCAGTTTTTCAGGGGGCGGGGGCTACACCTTC
size: NA; V: TRBV5-4; J: TRBJ2-7; D: TRBD1; length: 14; CDR3: CASSSRDRGYEQYF; DNA: TGTGCCAGCAGCTCAAGGGACAGGGGCTACGAGCAGTACTTC
size: NA; V: TRBV4-3; J: TRBJ1-2; D: NA; length: 15; CDR3: CASSQEAGISYGYTF; DNA: TGCGCCAGCAGCCAAGAAGCGGGGATCAGCTATGGCTACACCTTC
size: NA; V: TRBV2; J: TRBJ2-1; D: TRBD2; length: 14; CDR3: CASITAPGGNEQFF; DNA: TGTGCCAGCATTACGGCCCCGGGGGGCAATGAGCAGTTCTTC
size: NA; V: TRBV28; J: TRBJ1-5; D: TRBD1; length: 14; CDR3: CGTSSDRRNQPQHF; DNA: TGTGGCACCAGTTCGGACAGGCGCAATCAGCCCCAGCATTTT
size: NA; V: TRBV30; J: TRBJ2-1; D: NA; length: 12; CDR3: CAWMGPSREQFF; DNA: TGTGCCTGGATGGGGCCTTCGAGGGAGCAGTTCTTC
size: NA; V: TRBV19; J: TRBJ1-2; D: TRBD1; length: 15; CDR3: CASMSGGVGSYGYTF; DNA: TGTGCCAGTATGTCAGGGGGAGTTGGCTCCTATGGCTACACCTTC
size: NA; V: TRBV19; J: TRBJ1-1; D: TRBD1; length: 17; CDR3: CASSSFTGGLMNTEAFF; DNA: TGTGCCAGTAGTAGTTTTACAGGGGGCCTTATGAACACTGAAGCTTTCTTT
size: NA; V: TRBV27; J: TRBJ2-3; D: NA; length: 16; CDR3: CASSFLPTTPTDTQYF; DNA: TGTGCCAGCAGTTTTTTGCCTACTACTCCCACAGATACGCAGTATTTT
size: NA; V: TRBV19; J: TRBJ1-2; D: NA; length: 12; CDR3: CASSFGTGGYTF; DNA: TGTGCCAGTAGTTTCGGGACTGGTGGCTACACCTTC
size: NA; V: TRBV4-1; J: TRBJ2-7; D: TRBD1; length: 15; CDR3: CASSYSPGQGYEQYF; DNA: TGCGCCAGCAGCTACTCCCCGGGACAGGGATACGAGCAGTACTTC
size: few; V: TRBV11-1; J: TRBJ2-5; D: NA; length: 14; CDR3: CASAGGSLWETQYF; DNA: TGTGCCTCTGCCGGAGGCTCGCTGTGGGAGACCCAGTACTTC
size: NA; V: TRBV19; J: TRBJ1-6; D: TRBD1; length: 16; CDR3: CASSTGAGSYNSPLHF; DNA: TGTGCCAGTAGCACAGGGGCAGGCTCCTATAATTCACCCCTCCACTTT
size: NA; V: TRBV2; J: TRBJ1-5; D: TRBD1; length: 15; CDR3: CASTPGTGGNQPQHF; DNA: TGTGCCAGCACCCCCGGGACAGGGGGCAATCAGCCCCAGCATTTT
size: NA; V: TRBV20-1; J: TRBJ1-5; D: TRBD1; length: 14; CDR3: CSASRQGGWQPQHF; DNA: TGCAGTGCTAGTAGGCAAGGGGGCTGGCAGCCCCAGCATTTT
size: NA; V: TRBV12-5; J: TRBJ1-1; D: NA; length: 15; CDR3: CASGSKGAQNTEAFF; DNA: TGTGCTAGTGGCTCTAAAGGGGCGCAGAACACTGAAGCTTTCTTT
size: NA; V: TRBV27; J: TRBJ2-5; D: TRBD1; length: 16; CDR3: CASSLSPTGPEETQYF; DNA: TGTGCCAGCAGTTTATCCCCGACAGGGCCGGAAGAGACCCAGTACTTC
size: NA; V: TRBV6-5; J: TRBJ1-6; D: NA; length: 10; CDR3: CASNTSPLHF; DNA: TGTGCCAGCAACACTTCACCCCTCCACTTT
size: NA; V: TRBV18; J: TRBJ2-1; D: TRBD1; length: 15; CDR3: CASSPPGDRGNEQFF; DNA: TGTGCCAGCTCACCACCTGGGGACAGGGGAAATGAGCAGTTCTTC
size: NA; V: TRBV18; J: TRBJ2-7; D: TRBD1; length: 15; CDR3: CASSPFGQGTYEQYF; DNA: TGTGCCAGCTCACCCTTTGGACAGGGGACTTACGAGCAGTACTTC